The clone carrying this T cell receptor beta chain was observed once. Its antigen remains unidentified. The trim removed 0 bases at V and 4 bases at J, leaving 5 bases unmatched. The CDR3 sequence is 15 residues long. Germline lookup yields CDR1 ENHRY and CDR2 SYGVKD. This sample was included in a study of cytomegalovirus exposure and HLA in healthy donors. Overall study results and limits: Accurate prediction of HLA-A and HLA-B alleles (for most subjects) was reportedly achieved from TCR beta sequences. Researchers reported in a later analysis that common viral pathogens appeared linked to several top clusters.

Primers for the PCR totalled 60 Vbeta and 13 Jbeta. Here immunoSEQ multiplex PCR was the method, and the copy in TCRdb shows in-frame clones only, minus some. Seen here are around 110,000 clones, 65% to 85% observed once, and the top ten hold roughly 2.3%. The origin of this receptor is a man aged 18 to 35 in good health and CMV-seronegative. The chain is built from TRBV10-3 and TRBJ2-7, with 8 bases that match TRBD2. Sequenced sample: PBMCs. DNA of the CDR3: TGTGCCATCAGTGAGTCAACGGGGGGGCCATACGAGCAGTACTTC. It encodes CAISESTGGPYEQYF.